The source of this T cell receptor beta chain is a study of blood T cells in healthy people across ages. The CDR3 sequence is 14 residues long. The germline gives CDR1 MNHEY, CDR2 SVGEGT. This clonotype has only one observation. For the second PCR, which ran for 7 to 11 cycles, a sample-barcoded 5' primer and a J-beta primer mix were used. Researchers report that each sample yielded at least 3 million CDR3-containing paired-end reads. Via MiXCR, TCRdb re-called the 5' RACE reads, giving one row per CDR3 protein. The sample has about a million distinct CDR3 sequences, about 48% seen once. This chain links TRBV6-2 or TRBV6-3 with TRBJ2-5, with D possibly being TRBD2 (5 bases). The J call may not be correct, given that the DNA end is closer to TRBJ2-7. The source material was blood. The receptor was derived from a man aged 30-40 years in good health. CDR3 protein: CASLEASNIYEQYF. The CDR3, as DNA: TGTGCCAGCCTGGAGGCTTCGAACATCTACGAGCAGTACTTC.